This T cell receptor beta chain was recovered during a study of identical twins. Comment on this clonotype: Its antigen is unknown.

TCRdb used MiXCR to reprocess the 5' RACE reads, holding one entry per CDR3 protein. This sample has approximately 550,000 distinct CDR3 sequences, with 20% to 25% found just once. Deletions cut 4 bases from V and 9 bases from J, with 13 bases between. The V gene's germline CDR1 is MGHDK and CDR2 SYGVNS. The CDR3 has 13 amino acids. Study-level points and caveats: Whereas memory repertoires showed no such difference, abundant cord blood beta clonotypes carried fewer insertions.

These data also formed part of another study, on yellow fever vaccine responses in identical twins.

The TCR sequence derives from a woman under 30 in good health. The chain employs TRBV25-1 and TRBJ2-4, with D possibly matching TRBD2 (6 bases). The sequencing input was CD4+ T cells sorted from blood. CDR3 amino acids: CASSGGWGGIQYF. The CDR3, as DNA: TGTGCCAGCAGTGGGGGGTGGGGAGGCATTCAGTACTTC.